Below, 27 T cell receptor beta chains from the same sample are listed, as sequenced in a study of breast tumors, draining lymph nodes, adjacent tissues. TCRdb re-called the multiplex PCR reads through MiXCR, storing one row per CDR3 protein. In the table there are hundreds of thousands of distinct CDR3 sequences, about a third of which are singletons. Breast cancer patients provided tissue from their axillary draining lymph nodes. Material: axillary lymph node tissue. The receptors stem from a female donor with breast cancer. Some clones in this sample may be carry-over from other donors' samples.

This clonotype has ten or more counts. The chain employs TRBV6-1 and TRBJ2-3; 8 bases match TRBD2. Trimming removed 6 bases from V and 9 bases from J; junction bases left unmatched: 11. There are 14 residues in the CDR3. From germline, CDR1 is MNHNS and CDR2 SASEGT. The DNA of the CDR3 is TGTGCCAGCAGGGCCAGCGGGAGTTCGGAAACGCAGTATTTT. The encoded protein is CASRASGSSETQYF.

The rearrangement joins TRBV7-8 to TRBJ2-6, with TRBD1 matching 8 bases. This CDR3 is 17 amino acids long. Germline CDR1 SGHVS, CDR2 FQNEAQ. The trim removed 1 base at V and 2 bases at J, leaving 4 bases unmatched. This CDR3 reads CASSLEAGGPGANVLTF. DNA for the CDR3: TGTGCCAGCAGCTTAGAGGCAGGGGGCCCTGGGGCCAACGTCCTGACTTTC.

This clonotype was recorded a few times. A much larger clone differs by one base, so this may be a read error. CDR3 in amino acids: CSASVGGTASEQYF. The CDR3 DNA reads TGCAGTGCTAGCGTTGGCGGGACGGCCTCCGAGCAGTACTTC. This chain connects TRBV20-1 to TRBJ2-7; the D gene is possibly TRBD2 (6 bases). CDR1 and CDR2 from the germline V gene are DFQATT and SNEGSKA (reference sequence). Between the trimmed V and J ends, which lost 3 bases and 6 bases, there was a span of 18 bases. The CDR3 totals 14 residues.

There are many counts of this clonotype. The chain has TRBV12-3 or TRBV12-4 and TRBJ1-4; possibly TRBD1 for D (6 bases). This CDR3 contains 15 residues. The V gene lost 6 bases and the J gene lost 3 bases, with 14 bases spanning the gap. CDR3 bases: TGTGCCAGCAGCCCTCAACAGGGACCTAATGAAAAACTGTTTTTT. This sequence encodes CASSPQQGPNEKLFF.

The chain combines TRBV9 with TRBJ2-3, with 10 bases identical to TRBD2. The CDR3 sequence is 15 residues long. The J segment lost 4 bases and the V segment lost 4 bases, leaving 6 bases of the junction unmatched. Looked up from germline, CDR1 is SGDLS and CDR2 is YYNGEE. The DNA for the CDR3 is TGTGCCAGCAGCCTAGGGACTAGCGCCCCAGATACGCAGTATTTT. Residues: CASSLGTSAPDTQYF.

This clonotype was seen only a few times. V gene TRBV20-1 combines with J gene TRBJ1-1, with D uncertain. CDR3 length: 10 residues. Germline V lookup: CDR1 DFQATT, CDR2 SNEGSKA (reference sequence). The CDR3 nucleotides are TGCAGCGTTGAGCGGACTGAAGCTTTCTTT. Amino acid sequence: CSVERTEAFF.

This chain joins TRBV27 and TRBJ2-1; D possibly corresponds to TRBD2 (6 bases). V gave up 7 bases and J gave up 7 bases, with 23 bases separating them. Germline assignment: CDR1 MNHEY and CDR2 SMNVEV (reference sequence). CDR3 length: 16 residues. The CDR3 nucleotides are TGTGCCAGCACCCCCACCCGACCGGGACTGGCGAATGAGCAGTTCTTC. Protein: CASTPTRPGLANEQFF.

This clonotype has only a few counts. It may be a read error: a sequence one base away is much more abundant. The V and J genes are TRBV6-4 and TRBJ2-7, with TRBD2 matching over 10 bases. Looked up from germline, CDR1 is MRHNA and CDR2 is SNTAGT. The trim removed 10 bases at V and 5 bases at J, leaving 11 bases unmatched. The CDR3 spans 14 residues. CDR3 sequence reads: CAIQGTSALHEQYF. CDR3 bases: TGTGCCATCCAAGGGACTAGCGCCCTCCACGAGCAGTACTTC.

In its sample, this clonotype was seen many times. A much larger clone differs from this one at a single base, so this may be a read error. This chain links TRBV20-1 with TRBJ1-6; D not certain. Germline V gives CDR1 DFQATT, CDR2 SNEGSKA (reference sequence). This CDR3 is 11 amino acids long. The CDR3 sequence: CSARSNSPLPF. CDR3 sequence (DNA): TGCAGTGCTCGATCAAATTCACCCCTCCCCTTT.

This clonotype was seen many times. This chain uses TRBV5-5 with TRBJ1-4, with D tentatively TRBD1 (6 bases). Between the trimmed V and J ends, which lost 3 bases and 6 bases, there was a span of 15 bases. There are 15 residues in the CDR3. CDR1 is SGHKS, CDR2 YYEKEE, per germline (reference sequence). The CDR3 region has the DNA TGTGCCAGCAGCTCAGGGCCGGGGGCCCATGAAAAACTGTTTTTT. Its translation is CASSSGPGAHEKLFF. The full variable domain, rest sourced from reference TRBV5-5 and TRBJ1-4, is DAGVTQSPTHLIKTRGQQVTLRCSPISGHKSVSWYQQVLGQGPQFIFQYYEKEERGRGNFPDRFSARQFPNYSSELNVNALLLGDSALYLCASSSGPGAHEKLFFGSGTQLSVL.

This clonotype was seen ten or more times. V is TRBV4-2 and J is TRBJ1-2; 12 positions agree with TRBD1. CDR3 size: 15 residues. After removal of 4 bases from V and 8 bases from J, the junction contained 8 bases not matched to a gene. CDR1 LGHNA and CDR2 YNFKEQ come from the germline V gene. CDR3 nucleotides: TGTGCCAGCAGCCCCGGGACAGGGGGCTTCGGAGGCTACACCTTC. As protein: CASSPGTGGFGGYTF.

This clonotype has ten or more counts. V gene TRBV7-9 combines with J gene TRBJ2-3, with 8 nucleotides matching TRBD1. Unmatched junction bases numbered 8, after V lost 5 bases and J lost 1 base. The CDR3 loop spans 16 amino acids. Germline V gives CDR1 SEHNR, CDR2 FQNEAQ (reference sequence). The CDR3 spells CASSKASGGRTDTQYF. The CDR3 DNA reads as TGTGCCAGCAGCAAAGCCTCAGGGGGCCGCACAGATACGCAGTATTTT.

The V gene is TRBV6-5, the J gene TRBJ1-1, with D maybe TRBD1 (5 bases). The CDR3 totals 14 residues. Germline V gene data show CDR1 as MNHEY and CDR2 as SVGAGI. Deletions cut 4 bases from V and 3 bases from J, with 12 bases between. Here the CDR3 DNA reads TGTGCCAGCAGTTGGGTTCGGGGGGACACTGAAGCTTTCTTT. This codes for CASSWVRGDTEAFF.

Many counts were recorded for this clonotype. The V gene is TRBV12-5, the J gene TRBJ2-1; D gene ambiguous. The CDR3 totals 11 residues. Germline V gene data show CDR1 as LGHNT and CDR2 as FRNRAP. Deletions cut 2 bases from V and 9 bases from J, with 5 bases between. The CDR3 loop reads CASGLYGEQFF. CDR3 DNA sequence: TGTGCTAGTGGTTTGTACGGTGAGCAGTTCTTC.

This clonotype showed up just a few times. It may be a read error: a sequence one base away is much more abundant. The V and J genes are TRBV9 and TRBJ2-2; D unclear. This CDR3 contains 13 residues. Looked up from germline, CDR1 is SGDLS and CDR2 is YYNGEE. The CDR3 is CVSSDEPPGELFF. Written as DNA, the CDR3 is TGTGTCAGCAGCGATGAGCCCCCCGGGGAGCTGTTTTTT.

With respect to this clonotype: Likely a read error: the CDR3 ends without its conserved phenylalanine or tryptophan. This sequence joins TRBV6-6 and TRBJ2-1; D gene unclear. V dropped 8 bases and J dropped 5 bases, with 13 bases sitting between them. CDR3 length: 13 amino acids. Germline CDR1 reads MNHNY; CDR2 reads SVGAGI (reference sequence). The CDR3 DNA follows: TGTGCCAGCGGAATTAGGGCTGACAATGAGCAGTTCCTC. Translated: CASGIRADNEQFL.

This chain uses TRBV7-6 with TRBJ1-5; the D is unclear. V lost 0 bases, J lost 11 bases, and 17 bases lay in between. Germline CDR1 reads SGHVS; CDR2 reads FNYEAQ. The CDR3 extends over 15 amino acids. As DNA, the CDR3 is TGTGCCAGCAGCTTAGCGCGAGGAAAAGTTGAGACCCAGCATTTT. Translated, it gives CASSLARGKVETQHF.

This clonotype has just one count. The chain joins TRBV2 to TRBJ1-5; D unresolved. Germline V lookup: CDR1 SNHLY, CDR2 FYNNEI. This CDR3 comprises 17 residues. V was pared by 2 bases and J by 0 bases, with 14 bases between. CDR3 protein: CASSEWSGTRSNQPQHF. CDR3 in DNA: TGTGCCAGCAGTGAATGGTCGGGAACCCGTAGCAATCAGCCCCAGCATTTT. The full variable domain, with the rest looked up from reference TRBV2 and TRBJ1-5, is EPEVTQTPSHQVTQMGQEVILRCVPISNHLYFYWYRQILGQKVEFLVSFYNNEISEKSEIFDDQFSVERPDGSNFTLKIRSTKLEDSAMYFCASSEWSGTRSNQPQHFGDGTRLSIL.

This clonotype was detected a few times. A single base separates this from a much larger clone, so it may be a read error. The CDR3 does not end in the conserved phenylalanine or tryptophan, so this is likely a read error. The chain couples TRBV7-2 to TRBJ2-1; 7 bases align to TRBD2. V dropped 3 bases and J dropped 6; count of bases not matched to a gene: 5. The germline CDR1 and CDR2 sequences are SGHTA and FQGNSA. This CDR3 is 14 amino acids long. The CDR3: CASSLPGGFNEQFL. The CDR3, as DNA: TGTGCCAGCAGCTTGCCGGGAGGCTTCAATGAGCAGTTCCTC.

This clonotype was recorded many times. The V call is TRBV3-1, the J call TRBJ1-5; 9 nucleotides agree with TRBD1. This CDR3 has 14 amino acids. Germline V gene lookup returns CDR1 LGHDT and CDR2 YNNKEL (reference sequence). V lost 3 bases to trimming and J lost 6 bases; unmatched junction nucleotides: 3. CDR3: CASSHGTGFQPQHF. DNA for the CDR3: TGTGCCAGCAGCCATGGGACAGGGTTTCAGCCCCAGCATTTT. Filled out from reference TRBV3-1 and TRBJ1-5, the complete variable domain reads DTAVSQTPKYLVTQMGNDKSIKCEQNLGHDTMYWYKQDSKKFLKIMFSYNNKELIINETVPNRFSPKSPDKAHLNLHINSLELGDSAVYFCASSHGTGFQPQHFGDGTRLSIL.

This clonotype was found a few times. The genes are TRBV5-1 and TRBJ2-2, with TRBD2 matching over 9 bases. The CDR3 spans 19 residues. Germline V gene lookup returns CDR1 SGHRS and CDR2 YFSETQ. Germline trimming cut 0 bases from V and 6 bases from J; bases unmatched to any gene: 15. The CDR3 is CASSLASLGLARDAGELFF. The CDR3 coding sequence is TGCGCCAGCAGCTTGGCGTCACTGGGACTAGCTCGGGACGCCGGGGAGCTGTTTTTT. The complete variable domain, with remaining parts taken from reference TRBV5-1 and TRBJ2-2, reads KAGVTQTPRYLIKTRGQQVTLSCSPISGHRSVSWYQQTPGQGLQFLFEYFSETQRNKGNFPGRFSGRQFSNSRSEMNVSTLELGDSALYLCASSLASLGLARDAGELFFGEGSRLTVL.

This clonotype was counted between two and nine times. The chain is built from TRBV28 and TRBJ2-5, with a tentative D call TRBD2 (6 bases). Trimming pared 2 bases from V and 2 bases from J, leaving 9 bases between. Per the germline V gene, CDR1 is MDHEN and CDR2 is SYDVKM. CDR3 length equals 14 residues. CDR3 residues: CASSLGGKQETQYF. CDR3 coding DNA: TGTGCCAGCAGTTTAGGAGGGAAACAAGAGACCCAGTACTTC.

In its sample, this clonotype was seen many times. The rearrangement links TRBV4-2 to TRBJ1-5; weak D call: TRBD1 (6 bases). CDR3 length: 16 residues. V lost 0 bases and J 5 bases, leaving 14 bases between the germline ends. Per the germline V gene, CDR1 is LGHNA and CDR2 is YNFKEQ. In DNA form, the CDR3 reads TGTGCCAGCAGCCAAGATGTGGGGGGCCTGGATCAGCCCCAGCATTTT. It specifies CASSQDVGGLDQPQHF.

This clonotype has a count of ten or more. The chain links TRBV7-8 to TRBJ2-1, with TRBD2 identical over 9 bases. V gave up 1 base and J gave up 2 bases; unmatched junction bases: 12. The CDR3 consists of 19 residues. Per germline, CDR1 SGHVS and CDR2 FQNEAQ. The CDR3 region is CASSLEHRRREGTYNEQFF. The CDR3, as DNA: TGTGCCAGCAGCTTAGAACACAGGCGGCGGGAGGGCACCTACAATGAGCAGTTCTTC.

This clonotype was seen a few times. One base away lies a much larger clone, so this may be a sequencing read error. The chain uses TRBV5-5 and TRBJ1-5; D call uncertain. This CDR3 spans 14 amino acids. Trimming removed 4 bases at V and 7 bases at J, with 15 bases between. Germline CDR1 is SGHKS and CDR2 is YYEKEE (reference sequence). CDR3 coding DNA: TGTGCCAGCAGCCCGAGTTGGGCTGGCCAGCCCCAGCATTTT. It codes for CASSPSWAGQPQHF.

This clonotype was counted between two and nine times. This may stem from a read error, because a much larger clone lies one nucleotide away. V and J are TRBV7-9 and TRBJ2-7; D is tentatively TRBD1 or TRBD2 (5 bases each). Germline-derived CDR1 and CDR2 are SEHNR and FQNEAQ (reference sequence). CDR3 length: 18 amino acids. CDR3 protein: CASSPERAAGPFSHEQYF. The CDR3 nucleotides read TGTGCCAGCAGCCCAGAGAGGGCGGCAGGGCCCTTCTCCCACGAGCAGTACTTC.

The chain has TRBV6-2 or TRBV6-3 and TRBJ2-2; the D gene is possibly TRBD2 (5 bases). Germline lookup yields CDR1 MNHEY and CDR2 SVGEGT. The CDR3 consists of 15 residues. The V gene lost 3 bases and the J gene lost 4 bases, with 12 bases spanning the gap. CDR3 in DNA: TGTGCCAGCAGTTATGTGAAGGCGGGCACCGGGGAGCTGTTTTTT. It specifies CASSYVKAGTGELFF.